This is a list of T cell receptor beta chains from one sample in a study of blood T cells in healthy people across ages. TCRdb passed the 5' RACE reads through MiXCR, listing each CDR3 protein once. The sample lists hundreds of thousands of distinct CDR3 sequences, roughly 46% occurring once. The sample comprised blood. Receptors originate from an older man in good health. Both conserved end residues are part of each CDR3.

cdr3_aa,v_call,j_call
CSATPPLAGAYEQYF,TRBV20-1,NA
CASSNGDREYGYTF,TRBV21-1,TRBJ1-2
CASSSHRGRPTDTQYF,TRBV7-2,TRBJ2-3
CSARGARAPNTGELFF,TRBV20-1,TRBJ2-2
CASTGVVAFEKLFF,TRBV12-3/TRBV12-4,TRBJ1-4
CASSYPSGRAADTQYF,TRBV6-6,TRBJ2-3
CASSSTGTGGDGYTF,TRBV21-1,TRBJ1-2
CASSQGQGSNQPQHF,TRBV4-1,TRBJ1-5
CSARGPANSPLHF,TRBV20-1,TRBJ1-6
CASSPGPLYRGYTF,TRBV6-5,TRBJ1-2
CASSQVYGDRGADTQYF,TRBV3-1,TRBJ2-3
CASTTVTDYISSYEQYF,TRBV12-3/TRBV12-4,TRBJ2-7
CSAPGQARTGEAFF,TRBV20-1,TRBJ1-1
CASSLGPDLDTQYF,TRBV28,TRBJ2-3
CASSWDRDGNQPQHF,TRBV7-2,TRBJ1-5
CASSSPGRATNEKLFF,TRBV28,TRBJ1-4
CASSQDTGTDSPLHF,TRBV3-1,TRBJ1-6
CASSPTDEETQYF,TRBV18,TRBJ2-5
CASSYSSGGPYEQYF,TRBV6-6,TRBJ2-7
CSASPRDKIYEQYF,TRBV20-1,TRBJ2-7
CSAIDRANEKLFF,TRBV20-1,TRBJ1-4
CASSQDGRLEGIETQYF,TRBV3-1,TRBJ2-5
CASSFPTGGITDTQYF,TRBV5-5,TRBJ2-3
CSARKLDQPQHF,TRBV20-1,TRBJ1-5
CSAHPGGGRETQYF,TRBV20-1,NA
CSGGQGEGYTF,TRBV29-1,TRBJ1-2
CSARGHKGADTQYF,TRBV20-1,TRBJ2-3
CASSRLYNEQYF,TRBV7-8,NA
CAILAGVNGRKSGYTF,TRBV10-3,TRBJ1-2
CSVALTPGTGGIAFF,TRBV29-1,TRBJ1-1
CSARGTVDGSPLHF,TRBV20-1,TRBJ1-6
CASSPAGGMGNQPQHF,TRBV27,TRBJ1-5
CSARDDLAGHYNEQFF,TRBV20-1,TRBJ2-1
CASSEVNEQYF,TRBV7-2,TRBJ2-7
CASSPVLASGRSYNEQFF,TRBV27,TRBJ2-1
CSAREVGGHYEQYF,TRBV20-1,TRBJ2-7
CSAPLRDPPSFEQYF,TRBV20-1,TRBJ2-7
CASSLTSQGFGRYNEQFF,TRBV7-2,TRBJ2-1
CASSQEGSGKGDTQYF,TRBV4-1,TRBJ2-3
CASSVNGRTDTQYF,TRBV5-1,TRBJ2-3
CAISESSGDTGELFF,TRBV10-3,TRBJ2-2
CASSPYERGSTDTQYF,TRBV27,TRBJ2-3
CAISGFRADANTGELFF,TRBV10-3,TRBJ2-2
CASSQKFGASGNTIYF,TRBV14,TRBJ1-3
CASSESQAGVGEQYF,TRBV5-1,NA
CASSQEPGRANYGYTF,TRBV4-3,TRBJ1-2
CASSSGPITYNEQFF,TRBV7-2,TRBJ2-1